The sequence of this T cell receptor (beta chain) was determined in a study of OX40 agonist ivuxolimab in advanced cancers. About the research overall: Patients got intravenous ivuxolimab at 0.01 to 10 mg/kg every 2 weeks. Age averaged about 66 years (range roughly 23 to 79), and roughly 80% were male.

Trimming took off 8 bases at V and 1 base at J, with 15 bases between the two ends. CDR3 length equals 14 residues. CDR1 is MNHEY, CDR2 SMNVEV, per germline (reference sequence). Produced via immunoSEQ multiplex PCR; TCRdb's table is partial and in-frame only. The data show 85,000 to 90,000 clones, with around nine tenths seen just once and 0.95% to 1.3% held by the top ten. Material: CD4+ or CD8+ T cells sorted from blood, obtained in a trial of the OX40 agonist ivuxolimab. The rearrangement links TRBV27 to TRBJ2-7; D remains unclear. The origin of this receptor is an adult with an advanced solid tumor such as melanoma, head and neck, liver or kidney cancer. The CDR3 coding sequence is TGTGCCAGCCGGCAAAGGACCCTGTCCTACGAGCAGTACTTC. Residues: CASRQRTLSYEQYF.